Shown below are 2 T cell receptor beta chains from a single sample sequenced in a study of CD8+ T cells in alopecia areata (dated by TCRdb to 2016 to 2018). Cells from pooled mouse cutaneous lymph nodes were stained for CD4, CD8alpha, NKG2D, NKG2ACE and other markers and then sorted on a BD Influx. The library was built by means of the immunoSEQ multiplex PCR assay. RNA was extracted from all samples and reverse transcribed into cDNA, which served as template for TCR sequencing. As stored in TCRdb, this immuneACCESS dataset retains in-frame rearrangements with V and J assigned. A fraction of the clones does not appear; measured against another copy, unresolved V genes explain less than half of the discrepancy, and the remainder lacks a known reason. This sample includes more than 2,000 clones, and none of them was observed just once. The top ten clones comprise about 45% of the sample. Sequenced input: CD8+ T cells sorted from a lymph node. These TCRs come from a C3H/HeJ mouse with alopecia areata. This strain of mice has MHC haplotype H2-k.

This clone was counted at least ten times. Gene labels here are mouse ones. The read is 4 residues too short to cover the CDR3 end, so that end is filled in from the germline J gene. The chain employs TRBV1 and TRBJ1-1, with D perhaps TRBD1 (5 bases). The CDR3 extends over 14 amino acids. Germline assignment: CDR1 NSQYPW and CDR2 LRSPGD (reference sequence). CDR3 in amino acids: CTCSADLWGSEVFF. Incomplete CDR3 DNA: TGCACCTGCAGTGCAGATCTCTGGGGGTCA.

This clone was seen many times. The gene names given are mouse names. The read comes to an end 4 residues before the CDR3 does, leaving the germline J gene to fill in the end. This chain connects TRBV5 to TRBJ2-3; D might be TRBD2 (6 bases). The germline gives CDR1 LGHNA, CDR2 YNLKQL (reference sequence). The CDR3 loop spans 16 amino acids. V was shortened by 2 bases and J by 0 bases, with 12 bases between the two germline ends. The CDR3 reads CASSQRPGTSAETLYF. The DNA read from the CDR3 is TGTGCCAGCAGCCAAAGGCCGGGGACTAGTGCAGAA.